The entry below gives a single T cell receptor (beta chain) sequence along with its context. Its antigen is currently unknown. 60 Vbeta and 13 Jbeta primers were used in PCR. Clones were read by immunoSEQ multiplex PCR, and TCRdb kept only the in-frame ones, dropping some. The sample lists about 160,000 clones; roughly 90% were seen once. These data are taken from a study of cytomegalovirus exposure and HLA in healthy donors. About the research overall: Prior work identified more than 90 million unique TCR beta sequences in some 200 million T cells.

Trimming cost V 0 bases and J 0 bases, with 11 bases left between them. Germline CDR1 and CDR2: LNHNV and YYDKDF (reference sequence). This CDR3 has 16 amino acids. Broader study findings: The sole available immune exposure information was CMV serostatus. The later analysis indicated that the majority of CMV-associated TCR beta chains appeared HLA-restricted. Many donors carried some public TCRs, although rarity characterized most TCR sequences.

This chain uses TRBV15 with TRBJ1-1, with a tentative D call TRBD1 (5 bases). Input material: PBMCs. This TCR derives from a woman aged 18-29 years in good health and CMV-seronegative. The CDR3 here is CATSREYGRVNTEAFF. The CDR3 coding sequence is TGTGCCACCAGCAGAGAATATGGCAGGGTGAACACTGAAGCTTTCTTT.